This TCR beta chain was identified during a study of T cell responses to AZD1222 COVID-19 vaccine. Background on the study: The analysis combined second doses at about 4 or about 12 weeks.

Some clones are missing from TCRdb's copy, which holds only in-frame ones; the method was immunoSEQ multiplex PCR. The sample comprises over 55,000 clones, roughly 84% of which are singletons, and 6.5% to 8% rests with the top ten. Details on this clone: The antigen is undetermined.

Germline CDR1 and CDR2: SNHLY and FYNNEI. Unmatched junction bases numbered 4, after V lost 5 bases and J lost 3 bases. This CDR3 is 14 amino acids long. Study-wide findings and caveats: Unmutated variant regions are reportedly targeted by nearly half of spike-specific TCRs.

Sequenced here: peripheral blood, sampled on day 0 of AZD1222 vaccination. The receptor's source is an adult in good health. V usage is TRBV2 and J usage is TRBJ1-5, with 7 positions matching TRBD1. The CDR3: CASSTGQINQPQHF. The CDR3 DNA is TGTGCCAGCAGTACGGGACAGATCAATCAGCCCCAGCATTTT.